Each of the 7 T cell receptor beta chains below was sequenced from the same sample in a study of T cells in Graves' hyperthyroidism and ophthalmopathy. TCR beta CDR3 regions were amplified from RNA. First-round RT-PCR targeting the TCR CDR3 was performed with the HTBI primer set. In TCRdb, the multiplex PCR reads were re-called with MiXCR into one record per CDR3 protein. The sample consists of roughly 400,000 distinct CDR3 sequences, 15% to 18% of them appearing once. The sample taken for sequencing was blood. Receptors were obtained from a woman between 18 and 29 years old with Graves' hyperthyroidism that later progressed to Graves' ophthalmopathy.

This rearrangement joins TRBV29-1 to TRBJ2-1, with D maybe TRBD2 (5 bases). CDR3 length equals 12 residues. The V gene lost 2 bases and the J gene lost 4 bases, with 6 bases spanning the gap. In germline, CDR1 is SQVTM, CDR2 ANQGSEA. As DNA, the CDR3 is TGCAGCGTTGAACGGGAATACAATGAGCAGTTCTTC. Protein sequence: CSVEREYNEQFF.

This clonotype has a count of ten or more. The chain is built from TRBV5-6 and TRBJ2-3; D gene unclear. V shed 0 bases and J shed 1 base, with 9 bases lying between them. Germline values: CDR1 SGHDT, CDR2 YYEEEE. The CDR3 loop spans 15 amino acids. The CDR3 nucleotides are TGTGCCAGCAGCTTGGGTTTTTATGGCACAGATACGCAGTATTTT. This sequence encodes CASSLGFYGTDTQYF. The whole variable domain, filled in from reference TRBV5-6 and TRBJ2-3, reads DAGVTQSPTHLIKTRGQQVTLRCSPKSGHDTVSWYQQALGQGPQFIFQYYEEEERQRGNFPDRFSGHQFPNYSSELNVNALLLGDSALYLCASSLGFYGTDTQYFGPGTRLTVL.

The sample holds many counts of this clonotype. The rearrangement uses TRBV5-1 and TRBJ2-6, with D hard to call. V lost 7 bases and J 0 bases, leaving 8 bases between the germline ends. CDR1 SGHRS and CDR2 YFSETQ come from the germline V gene. The length of the CDR3 is 14 residues. CDR3 residues: CASRGGSGANVLTF. DNA for the CDR3: TGCGCCAGCCGTGGTGGCTCTGGGGCCAACGTCCTGACTTTC.

This clonotype has at least ten counts. This rearrangement joins TRBV28 to TRBJ1-4, with 8 positions matching TRBD1. This CDR3 has 17 residues. V lost 8 bases to trimming and J lost 0 bases; unmatched junction nucleotides: 11. CDR1 MDHEN and CDR2 SYDVKM come from the germline V gene. The DNA of the CDR3 is TGTGCCAGCGGCGGGACAGGAAAACATGCAACTAATGAAAAACTGTTTTTT. It yields the protein CASGGTGKHATNEKLFF.

This clonotype was observed many times. The DNA for the CDR3 is TGTGCCAGCAGCTCCCGCAGGACCTACAATGAGCAGTTCTTC. As protein: CASSSRRTYNEQFF. The V call is TRBV3-1, the J call TRBJ2-1; the D is unclear. Trimming took off 5 bases at V and 2 bases at J, with 10 bases between the two ends. Germline values: CDR1 LGHDT, CDR2 YNNKEL (reference sequence). This CDR3 is 14 amino acids long.

At least ten counts were recorded for this clonotype. The genes are TRBV2 and TRBJ1-1; maybe TRBD1 (6 bases). Per germline, CDR1 SNHLY and CDR2 FYNNEI. This CDR3 comprises 13 residues. With 4 bases removed from V and 0 bases from J, the gap between germline ends came to 6 bases. CDR3 DNA sequence: TGTGCCAGCAGTGCAGGGGTGAACACTGAAGCTTTCTTT. The encoded protein is CASSAGVNTEAFF. Drawing the rest from reference TRBV2 and TRBJ1-1, the complete variable domain is EPEVTQTPSHQVTQMGQEVILRCVPISNHLYFYWYRQILGQKVEFLVSFYNNEISEKSEIFDDQFSVERPDGSNFTLKIRSTKLEDSAMYFCASSAGVNTEAFFGQGTRLTVV.

This clonotype was seen ten or more times. The genes are TRBV15 and TRBJ2-7, with 9 bases matching TRBD2. The CDR3 is 18 residues long. Per the germline V gene, CDR1 is LNHNV and CDR2 is YYDKDF (reference sequence). With V trimmed by 0 bases and J by 0 bases, 9 bases remained unmatched. CDR3 bases: TGTGCCACCAGCAGAGATCTTGGGGCAGCGGGGGGCTCCTACGAGCAGTACTTC. Protein sequence: CATSRDLGAAGGSYEQYF.